The 2 T cell receptor beta chains below all came from one sample that was sequenced in a study of T cell responses to AZD1222 COVID-19 vaccine. TCRdb's table, derived via immunoSEQ multiplex PCR, lists solely in-frame clones and lacks some. The repertoire has about 140,000 clones, 85% to 95% of them found once; the top ten carry more than 10%. The source material was peripheral blood, sampled after recovery from COVID-19. These receptors all stem from an adult who had recovered from COVID-19.

This clone came up once. This sequence joins TRBV18 and TRBJ2-7; D might be TRBD2 (5 bases). The CDR3 runs 12 residues. The germline V gene has CDR1 KGHSH and CDR2 LQKENI. V gave up 2 bases and J gave up 5 bases, with 7 bases separating them. CDR3: CASSPSGNEQYF. CDR3 sequence (DNA): TGTGCCAGCTCACCATCCGGGAACGAGCAGTACTTC.

The rearrangement uses TRBV5-1 and TRBJ1-2, with 10 bases that match TRBD1. This CDR3 region has 18 residues. V shed 1 base, J shed 4 bases, and the junction held 13 bases outside the gene matches. Germline V lookup: CDR1 SGHRS, CDR2 YFSETQ. The CDR3 DNA reads as TGCGCCAGCAGCTTGCAACCCGACAGGGGGCAAAGGGCCTATGGCTACACCTTC. It is translated as CASSLQPDRGQRAYGYTF.